This T cell receptor (beta chain) was recorded in a study of T cells in Graves' hyperthyroidism and ophthalmopathy. This clonotype has at least ten counts. This CDR3 is built from 13 residues. V lost 2 bases to trimming and J lost 6 bases; unmatched junction nucleotides: 2. Germline V CDR1 and CDR2: KGHSH, LQKENI. Regions amplified from RNA transcripts were the TCR beta CDR3 regions. The HTBI set primed first-round TCR CDR3 RT-PCR. MiXCR, applied by TCRdb to the multiplex PCR reads, yields one record per CDR3 protein. The profile covers about 200,000 distinct CDR3 sequences, with roughly a sixth appearing a single time and 50% taken by the ten largest.

This clonotype was sampled from a man between 50 and 59 years old with Graves' hyperthyroidism. Sequencing input: blood. This chain links TRBV18 with TRBJ2-3; TRBD1 matches 7 bases. CDR3: CASSPDREDTQYF. Written as DNA, the CDR3 is TGTGCCAGCTCACCAGACAGGGAGGATACGCAGTATTTT.